The TCR beta chain under discussion was sequenced for a study of T cells after yellow fever vaccination. For TCR, cDNA came from 5'RACE template switching, which added a universal primer site and UMIs. TCRdb processed the 5' RACE reads anew with MiXCR; each CDR3 protein has one entry. The table includes roughly 500,000 distinct CDR3 sequences, 15% to 20% detected once. This clonotype was found a few times. The CDR3 is 19 residues long. V gave up 6 bases and J gave up 4 bases, with 28 bases separating them. The clonotype originates from a man aged 25-40 years who received the YFV17D yellow fever vaccine. This sample comprised PBMCs, obtained 15 days after the yellow fever booster vaccination. This chain connects TRBV12-3 or TRBV12-4 to TRBJ2-1, with D possibly TRBD1 on 7 matching bases. The CDR3 reads CASSRDRAGLNGGYNEQFF. Written as DNA, the CDR3 is TGTGCCAGCAGCAGAGACAGGGCAGGACTTAACGGGGGTTACAATGAGCAGTTCTTC.